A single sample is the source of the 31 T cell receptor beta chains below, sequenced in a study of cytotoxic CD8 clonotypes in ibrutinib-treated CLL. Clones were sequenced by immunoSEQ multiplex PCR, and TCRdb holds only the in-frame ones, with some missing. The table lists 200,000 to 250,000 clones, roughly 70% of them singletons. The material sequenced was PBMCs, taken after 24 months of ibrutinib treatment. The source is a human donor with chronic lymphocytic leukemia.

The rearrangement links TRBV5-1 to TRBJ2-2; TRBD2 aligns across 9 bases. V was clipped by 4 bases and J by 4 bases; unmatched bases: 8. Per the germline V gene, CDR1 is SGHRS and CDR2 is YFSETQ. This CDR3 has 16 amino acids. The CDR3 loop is CASSLVAGATTGELFF. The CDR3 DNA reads TGCGCCAGCAGCCTAGTAGCGGGAGCTACCACCGGGGAGCTGTTTTTT.

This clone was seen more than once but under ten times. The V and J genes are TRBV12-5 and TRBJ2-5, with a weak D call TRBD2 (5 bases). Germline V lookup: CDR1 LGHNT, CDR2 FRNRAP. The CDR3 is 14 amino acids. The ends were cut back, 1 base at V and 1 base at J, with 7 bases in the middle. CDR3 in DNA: TGTGCTAGTGGTTTGGAGAGCGGCCAAGAGACCCAGTACTTC. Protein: CASGLESGQETQYF.

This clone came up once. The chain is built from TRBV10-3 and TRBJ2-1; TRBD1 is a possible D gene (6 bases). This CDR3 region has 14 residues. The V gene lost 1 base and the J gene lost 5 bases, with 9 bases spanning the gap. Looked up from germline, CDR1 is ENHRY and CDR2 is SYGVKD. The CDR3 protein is CAISELDRNNEQFF. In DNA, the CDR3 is TGTGCCATCAGTGAGTTAGACAGGAACAATGAGCAGTTCTTC.

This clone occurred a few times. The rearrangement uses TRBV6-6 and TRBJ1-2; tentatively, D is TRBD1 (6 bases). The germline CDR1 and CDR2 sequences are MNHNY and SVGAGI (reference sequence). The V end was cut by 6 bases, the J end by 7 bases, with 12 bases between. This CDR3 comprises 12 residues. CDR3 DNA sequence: TGTGCCAGCAGCCTGGGGGCGACTGGCTACACCTTC. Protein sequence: CASSLGATGYTF.

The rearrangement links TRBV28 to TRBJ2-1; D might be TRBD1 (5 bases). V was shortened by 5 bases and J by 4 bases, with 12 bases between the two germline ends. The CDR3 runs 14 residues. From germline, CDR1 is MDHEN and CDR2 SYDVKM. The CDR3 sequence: CASSARQSYNEQFF. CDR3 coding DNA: TGTGCCAGCAGTGCCCGACAGAGTTACAATGAGCAGTTCTTC.

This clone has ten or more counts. The CDR3 DNA is TGTGCCAGCAGTTTGGGGCAGGCGCTGACCTATGGCTACACCTTC. Protein: CASSLGQALTYGYTF. The V gene is TRBV28, the J gene TRBJ1-2, with D maybe TRBD1 (5 bases). V lost 3 bases, J lost 4 bases, and 15 bases lay in between. The CDR3 extends over 15 amino acids. From germline, CDR1 is MDHEN and CDR2 SYDVKM.

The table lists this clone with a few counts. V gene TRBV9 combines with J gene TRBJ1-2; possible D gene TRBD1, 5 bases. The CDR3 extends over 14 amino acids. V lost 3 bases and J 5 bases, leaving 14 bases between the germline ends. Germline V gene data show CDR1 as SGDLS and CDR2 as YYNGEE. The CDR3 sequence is CASSGTSTAYGYTF. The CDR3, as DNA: TGTGCCAGCAGCGGAACCTCGACAGCATATGGCTACACCTTC.

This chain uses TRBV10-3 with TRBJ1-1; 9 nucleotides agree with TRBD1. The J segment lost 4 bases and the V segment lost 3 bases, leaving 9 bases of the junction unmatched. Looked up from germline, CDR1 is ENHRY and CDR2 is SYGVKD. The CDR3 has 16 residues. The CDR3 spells CAISEWDREAATEAFF. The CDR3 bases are TGTGCCATCAGTGAATGGGACAGGGAAGCTGCCACTGAAGCTTTCTTT.

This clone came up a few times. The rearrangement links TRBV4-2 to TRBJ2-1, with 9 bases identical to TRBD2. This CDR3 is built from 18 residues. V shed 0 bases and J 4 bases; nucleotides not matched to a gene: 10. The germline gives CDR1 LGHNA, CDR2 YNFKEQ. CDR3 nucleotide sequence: TGTGCCAGCAGCCAAGAGGGACAAGGCCTAGCGGGATACAATGAGCAGTTCTTC. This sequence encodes CASSQEGQGLAGYNEQFF.

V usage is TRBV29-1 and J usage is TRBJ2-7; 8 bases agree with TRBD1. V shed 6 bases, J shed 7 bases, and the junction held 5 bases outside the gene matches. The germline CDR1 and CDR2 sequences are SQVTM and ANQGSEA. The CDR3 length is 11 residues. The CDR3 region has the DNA TGCAGCGTAGACAGGGGTCGGGAGCAGTACTTC. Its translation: CSVDRGREQYF.

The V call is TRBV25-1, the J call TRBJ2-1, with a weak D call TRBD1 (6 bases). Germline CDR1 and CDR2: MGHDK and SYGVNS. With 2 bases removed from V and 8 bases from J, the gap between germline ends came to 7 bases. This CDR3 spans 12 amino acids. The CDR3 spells CASSEDRHEQFF. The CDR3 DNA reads TGTGCCAGCAGTGAAGACAGGCATGAGCAGTTCTTC. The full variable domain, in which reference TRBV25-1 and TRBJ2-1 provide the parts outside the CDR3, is EADIYQTPRYLVIGTGKKITLECSQTMGHDKMYWYQQDPGMELHLIHYSYGVNSTEKGDLSSESTVSRIRTEHFPLTLESARPSHTSQYLCASSEDRHEQFFGPGTRLTVL.

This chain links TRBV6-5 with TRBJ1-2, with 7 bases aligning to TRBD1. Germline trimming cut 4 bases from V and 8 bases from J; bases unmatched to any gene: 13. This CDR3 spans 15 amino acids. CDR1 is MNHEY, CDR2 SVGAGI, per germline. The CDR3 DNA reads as TGTGCCAGCAGTTTTGACAGGGAAATAACTAGCGGCTACACCTTC. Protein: CASSFDREITSGYTF.

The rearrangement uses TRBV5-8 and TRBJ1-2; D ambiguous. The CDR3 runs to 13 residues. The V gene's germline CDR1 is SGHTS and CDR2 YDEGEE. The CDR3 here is CAPVVKGDYGYTF. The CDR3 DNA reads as TGTGCTCCAGTCGTGAAGGGTGACTATGGCTACACCTTC.

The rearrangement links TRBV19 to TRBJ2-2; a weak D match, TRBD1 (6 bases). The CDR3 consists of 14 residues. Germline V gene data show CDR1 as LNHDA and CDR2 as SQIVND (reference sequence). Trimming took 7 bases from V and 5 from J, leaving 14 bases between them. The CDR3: CASTAGVKTGELFF. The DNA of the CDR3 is TGTGCCAGTACGGCAGGGGTAAAAACCGGGGAGCTGTTTTTT.

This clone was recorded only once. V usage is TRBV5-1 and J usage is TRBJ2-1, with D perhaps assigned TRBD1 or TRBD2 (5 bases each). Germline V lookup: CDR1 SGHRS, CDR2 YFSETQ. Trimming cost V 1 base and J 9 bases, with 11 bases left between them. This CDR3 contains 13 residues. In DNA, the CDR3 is TGCGCCAGCAGCTTGTATGAGGGACCTGAGCAGTTCTTC. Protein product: CASSLYEGPEQFF.

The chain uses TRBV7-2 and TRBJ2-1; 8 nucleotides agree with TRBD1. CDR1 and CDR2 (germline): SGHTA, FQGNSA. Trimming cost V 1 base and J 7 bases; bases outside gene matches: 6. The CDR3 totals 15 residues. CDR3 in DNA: TGTGCCAGCAGCTTAGTCAGGACAGGGAGTAATGAGCAGTTCTTC. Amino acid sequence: CASSLVRTGSNEQFF.

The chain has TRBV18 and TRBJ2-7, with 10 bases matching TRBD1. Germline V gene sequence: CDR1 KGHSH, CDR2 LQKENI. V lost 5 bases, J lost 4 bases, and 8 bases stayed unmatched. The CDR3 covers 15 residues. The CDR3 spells CASSIIPGQGYEQYF. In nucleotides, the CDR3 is TGTGCCAGCTCAATTATCCCGGGACAGGGGTACGAGCAGTACTTC.

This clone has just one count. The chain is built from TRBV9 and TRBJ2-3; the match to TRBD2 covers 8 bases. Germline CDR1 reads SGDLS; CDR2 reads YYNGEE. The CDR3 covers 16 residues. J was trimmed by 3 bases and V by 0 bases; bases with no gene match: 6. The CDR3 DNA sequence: TGTGCCAGCAGCGTAGTGAGCGGGAGAACGACAGATACGCAGTATTTT. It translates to CASSVVSGRTTDTQYF.

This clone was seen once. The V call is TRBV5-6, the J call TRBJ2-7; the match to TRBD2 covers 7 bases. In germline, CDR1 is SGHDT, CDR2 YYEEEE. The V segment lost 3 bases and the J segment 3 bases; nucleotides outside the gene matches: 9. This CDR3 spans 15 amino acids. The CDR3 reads CASSSGGTLSYEQYF. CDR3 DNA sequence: TGTGCCAGCAGCTCGGGGGGTACCCTTAGCTACGAGCAGTACTTC.

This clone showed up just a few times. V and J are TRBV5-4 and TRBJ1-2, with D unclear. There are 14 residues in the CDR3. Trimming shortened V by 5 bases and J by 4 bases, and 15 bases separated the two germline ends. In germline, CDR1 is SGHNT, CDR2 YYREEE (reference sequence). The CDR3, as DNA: TGTGCCAGCAGTTCAGCCGCCGTAGGCTATGGCTACACCTTC. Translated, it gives CASSSAAVGYGYTF.

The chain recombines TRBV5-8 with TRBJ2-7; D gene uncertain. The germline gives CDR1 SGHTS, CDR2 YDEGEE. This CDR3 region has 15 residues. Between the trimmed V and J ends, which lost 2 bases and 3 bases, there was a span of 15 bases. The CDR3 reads CASSLLADKFYEQYF. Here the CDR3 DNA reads TGTGCCAGCAGCTTATTGGCAGATAAATTCTACGAGCAGTACTTC.

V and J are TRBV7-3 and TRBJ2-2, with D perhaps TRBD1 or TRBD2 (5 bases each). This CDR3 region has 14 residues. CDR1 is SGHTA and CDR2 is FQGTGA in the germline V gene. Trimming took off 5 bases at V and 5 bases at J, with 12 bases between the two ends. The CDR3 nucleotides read TGTGCCAGCAGCGCCGGGACCAAAACCGGGGAGCTGTTTTTT. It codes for CASSAGTKTGELFF.

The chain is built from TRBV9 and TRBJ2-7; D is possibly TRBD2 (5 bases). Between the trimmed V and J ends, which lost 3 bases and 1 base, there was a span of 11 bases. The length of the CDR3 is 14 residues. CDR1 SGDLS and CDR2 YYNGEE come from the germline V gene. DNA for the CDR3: TGTGCCAGCAGCGGCGGCGGGTCGTCCTACGAGCAGTACTTC. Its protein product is CASSGGGSSYEQYF.

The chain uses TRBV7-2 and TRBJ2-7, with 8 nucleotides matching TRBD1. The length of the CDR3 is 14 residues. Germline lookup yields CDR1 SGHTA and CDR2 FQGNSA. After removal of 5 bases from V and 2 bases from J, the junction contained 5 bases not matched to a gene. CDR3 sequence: CASSPLDRAYEQYF. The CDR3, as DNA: TGTGCCAGCAGCCCCCTGGACAGGGCCTACGAGCAGTACTTC.

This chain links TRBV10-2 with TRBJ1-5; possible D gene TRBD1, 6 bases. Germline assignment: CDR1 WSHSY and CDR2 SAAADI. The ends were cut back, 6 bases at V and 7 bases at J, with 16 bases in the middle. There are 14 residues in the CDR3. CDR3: CASRPGEGGQPQHF. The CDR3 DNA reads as TGCGCCAGCAGGCCAGGGGAGGGCGGACAGCCCCAGCATTTT.

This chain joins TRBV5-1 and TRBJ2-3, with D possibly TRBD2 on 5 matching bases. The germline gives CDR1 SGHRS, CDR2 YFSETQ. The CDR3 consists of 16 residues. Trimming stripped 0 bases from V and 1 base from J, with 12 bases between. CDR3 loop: CASSLGRGMGTDTQYF. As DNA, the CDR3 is TGCGCCAGCAGCTTGGGTCGGGGTATGGGCACAGATACGCAGTATTTT.

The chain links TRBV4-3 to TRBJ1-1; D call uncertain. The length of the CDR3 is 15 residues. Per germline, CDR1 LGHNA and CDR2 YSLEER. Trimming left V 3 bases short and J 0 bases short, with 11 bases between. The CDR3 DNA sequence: TGCGCCAGCAGCCAGGAGGCCTTCTTGAACACTGAAGCTTTCTTT. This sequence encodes CASSQEAFLNTEAFF.

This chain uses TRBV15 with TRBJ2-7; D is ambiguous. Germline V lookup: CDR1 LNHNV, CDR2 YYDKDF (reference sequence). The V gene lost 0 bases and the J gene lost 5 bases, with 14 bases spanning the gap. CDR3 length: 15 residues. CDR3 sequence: CATSRDLLTEDEQYF. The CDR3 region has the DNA TGTGCCACCAGCAGAGATCTGCTCACCGAGGACGAGCAGTACTTC.

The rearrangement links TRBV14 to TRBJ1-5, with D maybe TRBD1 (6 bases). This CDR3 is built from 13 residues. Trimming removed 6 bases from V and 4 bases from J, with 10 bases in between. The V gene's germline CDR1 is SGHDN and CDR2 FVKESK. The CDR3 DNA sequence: TGTGCCAGCAGTCTGGACAGAAATCAGCCCCAGCATTTT. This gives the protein CASSLDRNQPQHF.

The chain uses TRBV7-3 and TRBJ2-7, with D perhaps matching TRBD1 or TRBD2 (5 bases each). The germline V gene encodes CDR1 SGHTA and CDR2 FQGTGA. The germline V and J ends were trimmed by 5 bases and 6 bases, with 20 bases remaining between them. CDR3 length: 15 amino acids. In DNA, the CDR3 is TGTGCCAGCAGCCCACAAGGGACGACCAGGAGCGAGCAGTACTTC. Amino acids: CASSPQGTTRSEQYF. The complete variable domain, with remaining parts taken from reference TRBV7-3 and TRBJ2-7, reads GAGVSQTPSNKVTEKGKYVELRCDPISGHTALYWYRQSLGQGPEFLIYFQGTGAADDSGLPNDRFFAVRPEGSVSTLKIQRTERGDSAVYLCASSPQGTTRSEQYFGPGTRLTVT.

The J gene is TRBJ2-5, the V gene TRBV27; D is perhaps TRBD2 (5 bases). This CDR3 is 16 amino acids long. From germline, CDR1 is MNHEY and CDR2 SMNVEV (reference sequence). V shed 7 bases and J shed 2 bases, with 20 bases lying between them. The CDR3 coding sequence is TGTGCCAGCAACCCCATCCCCGGGAACCCACAAGAGACCCAGTACTTC. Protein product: CASNPIPGNPQETQYF.